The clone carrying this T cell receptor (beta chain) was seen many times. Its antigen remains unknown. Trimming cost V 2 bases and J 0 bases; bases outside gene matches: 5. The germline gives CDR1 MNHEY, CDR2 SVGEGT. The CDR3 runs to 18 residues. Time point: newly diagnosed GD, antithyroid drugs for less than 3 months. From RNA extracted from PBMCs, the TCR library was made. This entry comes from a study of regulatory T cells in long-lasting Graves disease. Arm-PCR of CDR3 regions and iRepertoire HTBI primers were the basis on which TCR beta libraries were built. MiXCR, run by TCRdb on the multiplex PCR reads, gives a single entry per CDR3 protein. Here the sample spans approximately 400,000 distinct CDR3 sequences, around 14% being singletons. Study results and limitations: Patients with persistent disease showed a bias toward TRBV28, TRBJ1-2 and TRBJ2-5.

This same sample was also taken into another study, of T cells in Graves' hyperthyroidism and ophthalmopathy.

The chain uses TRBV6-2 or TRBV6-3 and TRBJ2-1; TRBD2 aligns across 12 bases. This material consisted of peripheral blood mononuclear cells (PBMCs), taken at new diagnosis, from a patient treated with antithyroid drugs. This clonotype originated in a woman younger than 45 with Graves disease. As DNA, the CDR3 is TGTGCCAGCAGTTACCGGACTAGCGGGGACCGCTCCTACAATGAGCAGTTCTTC. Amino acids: CASSYRTSGDRSYNEQFF.